The rows below give T cell receptor beta chains drawn from one sample of a study of T cells in Graves' hyperthyroidism and ophthalmopathy. One entry per CDR3 protein, called by TCRdb with MiXCR from the multiplex PCR reads. The sample lists 350,000 to 450,000 distinct CDR3 sequences; roughly 15% were seen once. Sequenced sample: blood. Receptor source: a woman between 25 and 40 years old with Graves' hyperthyroidism that later progressed to Graves' ophthalmopathy. Both conserved end residues are part of each CDR3. The order of the fields is CDR3 protein, CDR3 DNA, V gene, D gene, J gene, clone size. D genes are given only for firm matches. A row's size may be missing; if present it is once, few, many or a size class.

CASRVWRAPYSNQPQHF,TGTGCCAGCAGGGTCTGGAGGGCGCCGTATAGCAATCAGCCCCAGCATTTT,TRBV28,NA,TRBJ1-5,many
CASTRGQTNTDTQYF,TGCGCCAGCACCAGGGGACAGACAAACACAGATACGCAGTATTTT,TRBV5-1,TRBD1,TRBJ2-3,NA
CASSIDRPYSPGGYTF,TGTGCCAGTAGTATCGACAGACCGTATTCCCCGGGTGGCTACACCTTC,TRBV19,NA,TRBJ1-2,many
CASSVTGTSGLNEQFF,TGTGCCAGCAGCGTCACCGGGACTAGCGGCCTCAATGAGCAGTTCTTC,TRBV7-3,TRBD2,TRBJ2-1,NA
CATSRTGVRNTIYF,TGTGCCACCAGCAGGACAGGGGTTAGAAACACCATATATTTT,TRBV15,TRBD1,TRBJ1-3,NA
CASSFQLAGGYNEQFF,TGTGCCAGCAGCTTCCAACTAGCGGGGGGTTACAATGAGCAGTTCTTC,TRBV7-8,TRBD2,TRBJ2-1,many
CASSIGGDTEAFF,TGTGCCAGTAGTATAGGTGGAGACACTGAAGCTTTCTTT,TRBV19,NA,TRBJ1-1,many
CASSLARNIQYF,TGTGCCAGCAGCTTAGCTAGAAACATTCAGTACTTC,TRBV7-2,NA,TRBJ2-4,many
CASSLHQGYQPQHF,TGTGCCAGCAGCCTACACCAGGGGTATCAGCCCCAGCATTTT,TRBV16,NA,TRBJ1-5,once
CASSFLWPLASTDTQYF,TGTGCCAGCAGCTTCCTCTGGCCCCTGGCAAGCACAGATACGCAGTATTTT,TRBV7-9,NA,TRBJ2-3,many
CASSLATGEYEQYF,TGTGCCAGCAGCTTAGCCACAGGCGAGTACGAGCAGTACTTC,TRBV11-2,NA,TRBJ2-7,NA
CASSIGQLEAFF,TGTGCCAGTAGTATTGGGCAGCTGGAAGCTTTCTTT,TRBV19,NA,TRBJ1-1,many
CASSLHQGSGEKLFF,TGTGCCAGCAGCTTACATCAAGGCTCGGGTGAAAAACTGTTTTTT,TRBV7-2,NA,TRBJ1-4,many
CASSEVRGSGTYNEQFF,TGTGCCAGCAGTGAGGTGCGTGGTAGCGGGACCTACAATGAGCAGTTCTTC,TRBV25-1,TRBD2,TRBJ2-1,many
CATSRDRGMNGNTIYF,TGTGCCACCAGCAGAGACAGGGGAATGAATGGAAACACCATATATTTT,TRBV15,NA,TRBJ1-3,few
CAWSRGTGGSDTQYF,TGTGCCTGGAGTCGCGGGACAGGGGGCTCAGATACGCAGTATTTT,TRBV30,TRBD1,TRBJ2-3,NA
CASSPRQDQETQYF,TGTGCCAGCAGCCCTAGACAGGACCAAGAGACCCAGTACTTC,TRBV13,NA,TRBJ2-5,NA
CASSPPGQSVTDTQYF,TGTGCCAGCTCACCACCGGGACAGAGTGTAACAGATACGCAGTATTTT,TRBV18,TRBD1,TRBJ2-3,many
CASSSYRGGTEAFF,TGTGCCAGCAGCTCATACAGGGGAGGCACTGAAGCTTTCTTT,TRBV7-2,TRBD1,TRBJ1-1,many
CASSLSGQQILNGYTF,TGTGCCAGCAGTTTATCGGGACAGCAAATTCTGAATGGCTACACCTTC,TRBV27,TRBD1,TRBJ1-2,NA
CASSNREGTEAFF,TGTGCCAGTAGTAACAGGGAAGGCACTGAAGCTTTCTTT,TRBV19,NA,TRBJ1-1,few
CASSVEGLVEAFF,TGTGCCAGCAGCGTAGAAGGGTTGGTTGAAGCTTTCTTT,TRBV11-2,NA,TRBJ1-1,few
CASSWGREGQGTGELFF,TGTGCCAGCAGTTGGGGGCGGGAGGGCCAGGGGACCGGGGAGCTGTTTTTT,TRBV27,TRBD2,TRBJ2-2,few
CASSPHDSGNTIYF,TGTGCCAGCAGCCCACACGACTCTGGAAACACCATATATTTT,TRBV3-1,NA,TRBJ1-3,NA
CASSYVVGEETQYF,TGTGCCAGCAGTTACGTGGTGGGAGAAGAGACCCAGTACTTC,TRBV6-5,NA,TRBJ2-5,many
CASSPLRQGLSGANVLTF,TGTGCCAGCAGTCCCCTCCGACAGGGGCTCTCTGGGGCCAACGTCCTGACTTTC,TRBV28,TRBD1,TRBJ2-6,many
CASSVGASMNTEAFF,TGTGCCAGCAGCGTAGGTGCCAGTATGAACACTGAAGCTTTCTTT,TRBV9,NA,TRBJ1-1,few
CASRNIGQGGTGELFF,TGCGCCAGCAGGAATATCGGACAGGGGGGCACCGGGGAGCTGTTTTTT,TRBV5-1,TRBD1,TRBJ2-2,NA
CSARDFLRRAYPDTQYF,TGCAGTGCTAGAGATTTCCTCCGCCGGGCCTATCCTGATACGCAGTATTTT,TRBV20-1,NA,TRBJ2-3,many